The rows below give T cell receptor beta chains drawn from one sample of a study of regulatory T cells in long-lasting Graves disease. TCRdb itself ran the multiplex PCR reads through MiXCR, one entry per CDR3 protein. The sample shows roughly 400,000 distinct CDR3 sequences, about 15% of them seen only once. The same sample was also studied in work on T cells in Graves' hyperthyroidism and ophthalmopathy.

Sequencing was performed on peripheral blood mononuclear cells (PBMCs), taken at new diagnosis, from a patient treated with antithyroid drugs. The receptors originated from a woman aged 40 to 50 with Graves disease. The CDR3 runs from the conserved cysteine through the conserved F or W. A D gene is named only where the DNA matches it firmly. Size tells how often a clone was seen (once, few, many) or the class of an expanded clone, and some rows leave it out.

j_call v_call d_call clone_size cdr3_aa cdr3_nt
TRBJ2-1 TRBV7-3 . many CASSPLGGVNEQFF TGTGCCAGCAGCCCCCTAGGGGGGGTCAATGAGCAGTTCTTC
TRBJ2-7 TRBV20-1 TRBD1 . CSARQQGSPYYYSEQYF TGCAGTGCTAGGCAACAGGGGTCCCCCTACTACTACTCCGAGCAGTACTTC
TRBJ2-1 TRBV29-1 . few CSVPGEGLDGAYNEQFF TGCAGCGTCCCGGGAGAGGGGTTGGATGGGGCCTACAATGAGCAGTTCTTC
TRBJ1-1 TRBV5-1 . few CASSTDGDHYTEAFF TGCGCCAGCAGCACGGACGGAGACCATTACACTGAAGCTTTCTTT
TRBJ1-6 TRBV2 TRBD1 many CASSVGTGPSPLHF TGTGCCAGCAGTGTGGGGACAGGGCCTTCACCCCTCCACTTT
TRBJ2-5 TRBV20-1 . many CSASVGVETQYF TGCAGTGCTAGCGTGGGGGTCGAGACCCAGTACTTC
TRBJ2-1 TRBV9 . few CASGPGTLEQFF TGTGCCTCCGGGCCAGGAACCCTTGAGCAGTTCTTC
TRBJ1-5 TRBV7-2 . few CASAVWEGLNQPQHF TGTGCCAGCGCCGTCTGGGAGGGGCTCAATCAGCCCCAGCATTTT
TRBJ2-1 TRBV20-1 . many CSARDSFGVGQFF TGCAGTGCTAGGGACAGTTTCGGTGTAGGGCAGTTCTTC
TRBJ2-5 TRBV5-1 . . CASSLADEETQYF TGCGCCAGCAGCTTGGCCGATGAAGAGACCCAGTACTTC
TRBJ1-5 TRBV4-2 . . CASSQDLRTPWQPQHF TGTGCCAGCAGCCAAGATCTTAGGACCCCGTGGCAGCCCCAGCATTTT
TRBJ1-2 TRBV10-3 TRBD1 . CAISSGGENYGYTF TGTGCCATCAGCTCAGGGGGCGAGAACTATGGCTACACCTTC
TRBJ1-3 TRBV28 . many CASSLFQGITGNTIYF TGTGCCAGCAGTTTATTTCAGGGTATAACCGGAAACACCATATATTTT
TRBJ2-7 TRBV9 TRBD1 few CASSGTGTGYEQYF TGTGCCAGCAGCGGGACCGGGACAGGCTACGAGCAGTACTTC
TRBJ2-7 TRBV7-8 . . CASSWRAGRTHEQYF TGTGCCAGCAGCTGGCGGGCAGGGAGGACCCACGAGCAGTACTTC
TRBJ2-7 TRBV12-5 TRBD1 many CASGLVLSRQGAYEQYF TGTGCTAGTGGTTTGGTACTTTCCCGACAGGGCGCCTACGAGCAGTACTTC
TRBJ2-7 TRBV27 TRBD2 many CASSSLAGGLNEQYF TGTGCCAGCAGTTCGCTAGCGGGAGGGCTGAACGAGCAGTACTTC
TRBJ2-3 TRBV7-8 TRBD2 many CASSLMRAGVGTDTQYF TGTGCCAGCAGCTTAATGAGAGCGGGAGTAGGCACAGATACGCAGTATTTT
TRBJ2-3 TRBV7-8 . many CASSSGPRKPIF TGTGCCAGCAGCTCGGGACCTAGGAAACCAATTTTT
TRBJ2-7 TRBV12-3/TRBV12-4 TRBD2 many CASSYRDYRYEQYF TGTGCCAGCAGTTACCGGGACTATAGATACGAGCAGTACTTC
TRBJ2-2 TRBV12-3/TRBV12-4 . many CASTSRSSSNTGELFF TGTGCCAGCACCTCAAGGTCTAGCTCCAACACCGGGGAGCTGTTTTTT
TRBJ2-2 TRBV19 TRBD1 many CASSRGQVRLANTGELFF TGTGCCAGTAGTAGAGGACAGGTACGACTCGCGAACACCGGGGAGCTGTTTTTT
TRBJ2-5 TRBV18 TRBD1 . CASSPAWDRKETQYF TGTGCCAGCTCACCAGCGTGGGACAGAAAAGAGACCCAGTACTTC
TRBJ1-5 TRBV15 . . CATSVATWDQPQHF TGTGCCACCAGCGTTGCCACTTGGGATCAGCCCCAGCATTTT
TRBJ2-2 TRBV25-1 . few CASSETAPATGELFF TGTGCCAGCAGTGAGACGGCCCCTGCCACCGGGGAGCTGTTTTTT
TRBJ1-1 TRBV29-1 . . CSVAQADRDTEAFF TGCAGCGTTGCGCAGGCCGATAGGGACACTGAAGCTTTCTTT
TRBJ1-2 TRBV12-3/TRBV12-4 . many CASSLQQGRYTF TGTGCCAGCAGTTTACAACAGGGAAGATACACCTTC
TRBJ2-3 TRBV27 TRBD2 many CASNTLRAGETDTQYF TGTGCCAGCAATACCTTGAGAGCGGGAGAGACAGATACGCAGTATTTT
TRBJ2-3 TRBV10-3 TRBD1 many CATRTGADTQYF TGTGCCACGAGGACAGGGGCAGATACGCAGTATTTT
TRBJ1-1 TRBV7-6 . . CASSPNAGPNEAFF TGTGCCAGCAGCCCTAATGCAGGTCCTAATGAAGCTTTCTTT
TRBJ1-5 TRBV28 . once CASNLRIGQPQHF TGTGCCAGTAACCTTCGGATAGGTCAGCCCCAGCATTTT
TRBJ1-2 TRBV20-1 . . CSAREGATNYGYTF TGCAGTGCTAGAGAGGGGGCCACTAACTATGGCTACACCTTC
TRBJ2-3 TRBV5-6 TRBD1 many CASSGTGTGGDTQYF TGTGCCAGCAGCGGCACCGGGACAGGGGGAGATACGCAGTATTTT
TRBJ2-7 TRBV6-2/TRBV6-3 . many CASSYSTSLNEQYF TGTGCCAGCAGTTACTCGACTAGTTTGAACGAGCAGTACTTC
TRBJ2-3 TRBV5-8 TRBD2 many CASSLLGGRAADTQYF TGTGCCAGCAGCTTACTAGGCGGGAGGGCCGCAGATACGCAGTATTTT
TRBJ2-1 TRBV27 . many CASSPGPGYGNEQFF TGTGCCAGCAGCCCAGGCCCAGGCTACGGCAATGAGCAGTTCTTC
TRBJ2-7 TRBV29-1 TRBD1 . CSVEDPPTGQMDF TGCAGCGTTGAAGATCCCCCCACGGGACAGATGGACTTC
TRBJ1-2 TRBV7-9 . few CASSLNSGWSGLDGYTF TGTGCCAGCAGCTTAAATTCGGGCTGGTCGGGGTTGGATGGCTACACCTTC
TRBJ1-1 TRBV2 . many CASSEEVSFF TGTGCCAGCAGTGAGGAGGTCTCTTTCTTT
TRBJ2-5 TRBV12-3/TRBV12-4 TRBD2 many CASSLGTSGTETQYF TGTGCCAGCAGTTTGGGGACTAGCGGGACAGAGACCCAGTACTTC
TRBJ1-2 TRBV28 . . CATGSGRYGYTF TGTGCCACCGGTTCAGGACGGTATGGCTACACCTTC
TRBJ1-5 TRBV28 TRBD1 many CASSLTGAQPQHF TGTGCCAGCAGTTTAACAGGGGCTCAGCCCCAGCATTTT
TRBJ2-1 TRBV28 TRBD2 many CASRSSGRGYNEQFF TGTGCCAGCAGGTCTAGCGGGAGGGGGTACAATGAGCAGTTCTTC
TRBJ2-5 TRBV7-2 . many CASSLTFLQETQYF TGTGCCAGCAGTCTGACTTTCCTCCAAGAGACCCAGTACTTC
TRBJ1-5 TRBV12-3/TRBV12-4 TRBD1 many CASRRTGADYSNQPQHF TGTGCCAGCAGACGGACAGGGGCCGATTATAGCAATCAGCCCCAGCATTTT
TRBJ2-5 TRBV11-2 . once CASSLSIAEETQYF TGTGCCAGCAGCTTAAGCATCGCGGAGGAGACCCAGTACTTC
TRBJ2-7 TRBV10-3 TRBD1 . CAISESTTRDRGTEQYF TGTGCCATCAGTGAGTCGACCACTCGGGACAGGGGGACTGAGCAGTACTTC
TRBJ1-6 TRBV5-7 TRBD1 few CASSLVGGGKSSYNSPLHF TGTGCCAGCAGCTTGGTAGGGGGCGGCAAAAGCTCCTATAATTCACCCCTCCACTTT
TRBJ2-5 TRBV12-5 . few CACGLVLTDTYQETQYF TGTGCTTGTGGTTTGGTTCTGACAGACACGTACCAAGAGACCCAGTACTTC
TRBJ2-1 TRBV20-1 . many CSASGTRNEQFF TGCAGTGCTAGCGGGACTCGCAATGAGCAGTTCTTC
TRBJ2-1 TRBV29-1 TRBD2 . CSVERARGLEAQFF TGCAGCGTTGAACGGGCTAGAGGACTAGAGGCGCAGTTCTTC
TRBJ2-6 TRBV7-3 . many CASSLDFDGANVLTF TGTGCCAGCAGCTTAGATTTTGATGGGGCCAACGTCCTGACTTTC
TRBJ2-7 TRBV28 . many CASSLSAENEQYF TGTGCCAGCAGTTTAAGTGCCGAGAACGAGCAGTACTTC
TRBJ2-5 TRBV20-1 . few CSARDFRDTSQETQYF TGCAGTGCTAGAGACTTCCGGGACACCAGCCAAGAGACCCAGTACTTC